This T cell receptor beta chain was recovered during a study of shared clonotypes between healthy human individuals. This CDR3 comprises 14 residues. V lost 5 bases, J lost 6 bases, and 9 bases stayed unmatched. Germline CDR1 and CDR2: SEHNR and FQNEAQ (reference sequence). With respect to this clone: The antigen remains unidentified.

Naive CD45RA+ and memory CD45RA-negative subsets were split from CD4+ cells. Only in-frame clones appear in the TCRdb table, and some are missing; sequencing was by immunoSEQ multiplex PCR. The sample has approximately 1,000,000 clones; about 80% are singletons. Study-level points and caveats: How much donors shared clonotypes was expected to be affected by sequencing depth. The generation probabilities recorded for non-shared clonotypes fell below those of clonotypes shared by all four donors.

The receptor comes from a man aged 18-30 years in good health. Some clones in this sample may be carry-over from other donors' samples. The sample consisted of memory CD4+ T cells from PBMCs. Subset meaning: CD45RA-negative fraction. The chain has TRBV7-9 and TRBJ1-1, with 7 bases fitting TRBD1. The CDR3 region is CASSDRVSGPEAFF. CDR3 DNA sequence: TGTGCCAGCAGCGACAGGGTTTCGGGCCCTGAAGCTTTCTTT.